The 31 T cell receptor beta chains listed next were all sequenced from one sample in a study of shared clonotypes between healthy human individuals. TCRdb keeps only in-frame clones here, not all; method: immunoSEQ multiplex PCR. There are more than 400,000 clones in the sample; 81% occur only once, and roughly 13% lies in the top ten. Sequencing was carried out using PBMCs. Receptors originate from a woman in her thirties or forties in good health. Some clones in this sample may be carry-over from other donors' samples.

CDR3: CASSLRPDRVYF. The CDR3 bases are TGTGCCAGCAGCCTTAGGCCCGATCGGGTGTACTTC. V gene TRBV7-9 combines with J gene TRBJ2-4; D ambiguous. V lost 5 bases to trimming and J lost 15 bases, with 17 bases between them. The germline V gene encodes CDR1 SEHNR and CDR2 FQNEAQ (reference sequence). The CDR3 sequence is 12 residues long.

In the case of this clone: Other nucleotide sequences from this sample produce the same CDR3. The chain has TRBV5-1 and TRBJ2-1, with 10 bases fitting TRBD2. The CDR3 spans 17 residues. The germline CDR1 and CDR2 sequences are SGHRS and YFSETQ. The V segment lost 0 bases and the J segment 4 bases; nucleotides outside the gene matches: 7. CDR3 sequence (DNA): TGCGCCAGCAGCTTGGCCTTAGCGGGAGGAAGTTACAATGAGCAGTTCTTC. It specifies CASSLALAGGSYNEQFF.

This clone was seen only once. The rearrangement uses TRBV7-4 and TRBJ1-3; D call uncertain. This CDR3 has 14 residues. V gave up 8 bases and J gave up 0 bases, with 11 bases separating them. Germline V gives CDR1 SGHVT, CDR2 SQSDAQ. This chain's CDR3 is CASPEWGSGNTIYF. DNA for the CDR3: TGTGCCAGCCCCGAATGGGGCTCTGGAAACACCATATATTTT. Complete variable domain (other parts from reference TRBV7-4 and TRBJ1-3): GAGVSQSPRYKVAKRGRDVALRCDSISGHVTLYWYRQTLGQGSEVLTYSQSDAQRDKSGRPSGRFSAERPERSVSTLKIQRTEQGDSAVYLCASPEWGSGNTIYFGEGSWLTVV.

As regards this clone: With only one base between it and a far larger clone, this is likely a read error. This sample also contains other DNA sequences that code for the same CDR3. The chain uses TRBV2 and TRBJ1-1; D ambiguous. The V and J ends lost 6 bases and 1 base respectively, with 9 bases between them. The germline gives CDR1 SNHLY, CDR2 FYNNEI. This CDR3 spans 13 amino acids. The CDR3 loop is CASSELPNTEAFF. The CDR3 region has the DNA TGTGCCAGCAGCGAACTACCGAACACTGAAGCTTTCTTT.

The chain recombines TRBV30 with TRBJ2-7; 9 bases are a match to TRBD1. The V gene end was trimmed by 0 bases and the J gene end by 6 bases; junction bases not matched to a gene: 9. Looked up from germline, CDR1 is GTSNPN and CDR2 is SVGIG (reference sequence). The CDR3 covers 15 residues. The CDR3 protein is CAWSVRTGEGSEQYF. The CDR3, as DNA: TGTGCCTGGAGTGTACGGACAGGGGAAGGGTCCGAGCAGTACTTC.

The rearrangement links TRBV2 to TRBJ2-1; TRBD2 aligns across 7 bases. The V gene's germline CDR1 is SNHLY and CDR2 FYNNEI. J gave up 4 bases and V 8 bases, and 5 bases lay outside the gene matches. The CDR3 has 13 amino acids. The CDR3 reads CASGLGPYNEQFF. CDR3 nucleotide sequence: TGTGCCAGCGGACTAGGACCTTACAATGAGCAGTTCTTC.

Comment on this clone: A clone one base away is much larger, so this may be a read error. The chain carries TRBV9 and TRBJ2-5, with 7 bases fitting TRBD2. Germline CDR1 and CDR2: SGDLS and YYNGEE. V lost 7 bases and J lost 3; bases outside the gene matches: 12. CDR3 length: 15 amino acids. In DNA, the CDR3 is TGTGCCAGCGCCTCTAACACGGGGGGAAAAGAGACCCAGTACTTC. Translation: CASASNTGGKETQYF.

The V and J genes are TRBV7-9 and TRBJ2-3; 9 nucleotides match TRBD2. The V and J ends lost 6 bases and 1 base, in that order; junction bases with no gene match: 2. The CDR3 length is 14 residues. The germline CDR1 and CDR2 sequences are SEHNR and FQNEAQ (reference sequence). CDR3 nucleotides: TGTGCCAGCAGTTGGACTAGCGGCACAGATACGCAGTATTTT. It translates to CASSWTSGTDTQYF.

A few counts support this clone. The J gene is TRBJ2-3, the V gene TRBV5-4; 7 bases are a match to TRBD2. CDR3 length: 13 amino acids. Germline V gene lookup returns CDR1 SGHNT and CDR2 YYREEE (reference sequence). Germline trimming cut 5 bases from V and 2 bases from J; bases unmatched to any gene: 2. The CDR3 loop is CASRREFTDTQYF. CDR3 nucleotide sequence: TGTGCCAGCAGGCGGGAGTTCACAGATACGCAGTATTTT.

With regard to this clone: A read error is the likely source, as a far larger clone sits one nucleotide away. The same CDR3 can be traced to other DNA sequences in this sample. The J gene is TRBJ1-2, the V gene TRBV11-2, with 7 nucleotides matching TRBD1. The germline V gene encodes CDR1 SGHAT and CDR2 FQNNGV. V dropped 5 bases and J dropped 4; count of bases not matched to a gene: 4. The CDR3 runs to 13 residues. CDR3 DNA sequence: TGTGCCAGCAGCCCGACAGGGAGCTATGGCTACACCTTC. Its protein is CASSPTGSYGYTF.

This clone was counted only a few times. This chain uses TRBV28 with TRBJ2-7; no firm D call. CDR1 is MDHEN and CDR2 is SYDVKM in the germline V gene. V was pared by 7 bases and J by 2 bases, with 12 bases between. CDR3 length: 13 residues. The CDR3 bases are TGTGCCAGCACCCTAAAGGGTCCCTACGAGCAGTACTTC. As protein: CASTLKGPYEQYF. The variable domain in full, with the rest retrieved from reference TRBV28 and TRBJ2-7, is DVKVTQSSRYLVKRTGEKVFLECVQDMDHENMFWYRQDPGLGLRLIYFSYDVKMKEKGDIPEGYSVSREKKERFSLILESASTNQTSMYLCASTLKGPYEQYFGPGTRLTVT.

Concerning this clone: A much bigger clone sits one base away, suggesting this may be a read error. The sample holds other DNA sequences that translate to the same CDR3. The genes are TRBV28 and TRBJ2-7; the match to TRBD1 covers 10 bases. This CDR3 comprises 14 residues. Germline V gives CDR1 MDHEN, CDR2 SYDVKM. The CDR3 region has the DNA TGCGCCAGCAGTTTCGGGACAGGGGCCTACGAGCAGTACTTC. It translates to CASSFGTGAYEQYF.

The chain couples TRBV7-2 to TRBJ2-7, with 11 bases lining up with TRBD1. Germline lookup yields CDR1 SGHTA and CDR2 FQGNSA. Trimming at V came to 5 bases and at J to 3 bases, leaving 3 bases not matched to a gene. There are 14 residues in the CDR3. The CDR3 is CASSPDRGLYEQYF. In DNA form, the CDR3 reads TGTGCCAGCAGCCCGGACAGGGGGCTCTACGAGCAGTACTTC.

J is TRBJ1-2 and V is TRBV13; D not certain. Per germline, CDR1 PRHDT and CDR2 FYEKMQ (reference sequence). The CDR3 spans 13 residues. The V end lost 5 bases, the J end lost 5 bases, and 12 bases lay between the germline ends. The CDR3 reads CASSPRTHYGYTF. Written as DNA, the CDR3 is TGTGCCAGCAGCCCTCGAACACATTATGGCTACACCTTC.

Here the CDR3 reads CASSFSGPSPGNPEAFF. CDR3 DNA: TGTGCCAGCAGCTTTTCCGGGCCCAGTCCGGGAAATCCTGAAGCTTTCTTT. The V gene is TRBV7-2, the J gene TRBJ1-1, with no clear D. V was cut by 3 bases and J by 6 bases, with 23 bases left in between. The CDR3 totals 17 residues. The germline gives CDR1 SGHTA, CDR2 FQGNSA.

With regard to this clone: This likely stems from a read error, as it lies one base from a far larger clone. The chain employs TRBV27 and TRBJ2-2; D is undetermined. CDR3 length equals 12 residues. Germline CDR1 reads MNHEY; CDR2 reads SMNVEV (reference sequence). DNA for the CDR3: TGTGCCGGCAGTCTCAACACCGGGGAGCTGTTTTTT. Translating it yields CAGSLNTGELFF.

The V gene is TRBV27, the J gene TRBJ2-7; weak D call: TRBD1 (5 bases). Per the germline V gene, CDR1 is MNHEY and CDR2 is SMNVEV (reference sequence). This CDR3 comprises 13 residues. Trimming took 5 bases from V and 2 from J, leaving 10 bases between them. This CDR3 is CASSLQGPYEQYF. The CDR3 DNA sequence: TGTGCCAGCAGTCTTCAGGGTCCCTACGAGCAGTACTTC.

The chain uses TRBV28 and TRBJ1-6, with 7 nucleotides matching TRBD1. The CDR3 loop spans 14 amino acids. V trimming: 2 bases; J trimming: 9 bases; junction bases outside the gene matches: 4. Germline CDR1 and CDR2: MDHEN and SYDVKM. Here the CDR3 DNA reads TGTGCCAGCAGTTTAGGTTACAGGGGTTCACCCCTCCACTTT. As protein: CASSLGYRGSPLHF.

V usage is TRBV19 and J usage is TRBJ2-3; 10 bases align to TRBD2. J lost 2 bases, V lost 7 bases, and 6 bases had no gene match. The CDR3 sequence is 15 residues long. Germline CDR1 reads LNHDA; CDR2 reads SQIVND (reference sequence). The CDR3 nucleotides read TGTGCCAGTACCAAGGGGACTAGCGACACAGATACGCAGTATTTT. Protein sequence: CASTKGTSDTDTQYF.

Note on this clone: A read error may account for a junction end that differs from germline. V usage is TRBV6-5 and J usage is TRBJ2-3; D may correspond to TRBD1 or TRBD2 (5 bases each). The germline gives CDR1 MNHEY, CDR2 SVGAGI. There are 13 residues in the CDR3. The CDR3, as DNA: TGTGCCAGCAGTGAAGGCAAAGGGACGAGAGGGAATTTT. Translation: CASSEGKGTRGNF.

This chain links TRBV6-1 with TRBJ2-7; TRBD2 aligns across 11 bases. V lost 4 bases, J lost 6 bases, and 11 bases stayed unmatched. Germline CDR1 is MNHNS and CDR2 is SASEGT. The CDR3 is 16 residues long. The CDR3 DNA sequence: TGTGCCAGCAGTGTTGGGATTAGCGGGAGGGTACGCGAGCAGTACTTC. It is translated as CASSVGISGRVREQYF.

This clone was seen a few times. This CDR3 reads CASSVTGGTEAFF. CDR3 in DNA: TGTGCCAGCAGCGTTACAGGGGGCACTGAAGCTTTCTTT. The chain combines TRBV9 with TRBJ1-1; 8 bases fit TRBD1. Germline loops: CDR1 SGDLS, CDR2 YYNGEE. The CDR3 consists of 13 residues. V trimming: 2 bases; J trimming: 4 bases; junction bases outside the gene matches: 1.

V is TRBV29-1 and J is TRBJ2-1, with 10 bases fitting TRBD2. Trimming cost V 3 bases and J 8 bases; bases outside gene matches: 4. Germline assignment: CDR1 SQVTM and CDR2 ANQGSEA. The CDR3 length is 13 residues. CDR3 DNA sequence: TGCAGCGTTGACCTAGCGGGAGTGTATGAGCAGTTCTTC. As protein: CSVDLAGVYEQFF.

The CDR3 DNA reads as TGTGCCAGCAGCGCAGGAGGCAGATCTAGCACAGATACGCAGTATTTT. This sequence encodes CASSAGGRSSTDTQYF. The V and J genes are TRBV5-4 and TRBJ2-3; possible D gene TRBD2, 5 bases. The germline CDR1 and CDR2 sequences are SGHNT and YYREEE (reference sequence). The CDR3 covers 16 residues. V was pared by 4 bases and J by 0 bases, with 15 bases between.

The chain couples TRBV2 to TRBJ1-5; unclear D gene. Germline CDR1 is SNHLY and CDR2 is FYNNEI. V dropped 7 bases and J dropped 0 bases, with 16 bases sitting between them. The CDR3 runs to 16 residues. This CDR3 is CASTAVPGYSNQPQHF. In nucleotides, the CDR3 is TGTGCCAGCACGGCAGTACCCGGCTATAGCAATCAGCCCCAGCATTTT.

This clone was seen many times. V and J are TRBV28 and TRBJ2-7, with 11 bases matching TRBD2. There are 17 residues in the CDR3. The ends lost 5 bases at V and 3 bases at J; junction bases unmatched: 12. Germline CDR1 and CDR2: MDHEN and SYDVKM. CDR3 residues: CASSLPHGLAGVYEQYF. The DNA of the CDR3 is TGTGCCAGCAGTCTTCCCCACGGACTAGCGGGTGTCTACGAGCAGTACTTC.

J is TRBJ2-3 and V is TRBV2; 8 bases map to TRBD2. V gave up 8 bases and J gave up 3 bases; unmatched junction bases: 10. The length of the CDR3 is 15 residues. CDR1 SNHLY and CDR2 FYNNEI come from the germline V gene. In DNA form, the CDR3 reads TGTGCCAGCGGATTTGCGGGAGGAAGGACAGATACGCAGTATTTT. Amino acid sequence: CASGFAGGRTDTQYF.

The chain carries TRBV5-1 and TRBJ2-1, with 7 bases lining up with TRBD2. Trimming removed 4 bases from V and 4 bases from J; junction bases left unmatched: 8. CDR1 is SGHRS, CDR2 YFSETQ, per germline. This CDR3 spans 15 amino acids. The chain's CDR3 is CASSPGLAAYNEQFF. CDR3 in DNA: TGCGCCAGCAGCCCCGGGCTAGCGGCTTACAATGAGCAGTTCTTC.

The sample holds many counts of this clone. Other DNA sequences in the same sample also yield this CDR3. CDR3 sequence: CAWSLDMSYEQYF. CDR3 DNA sequence: TGTGCCTGGAGTCTGGACATGAGCTACGAGCAGTACTTC. The chain joins TRBV30 to TRBJ2-7; maybe TRBD1 (5 bases). The CDR3 is 13 amino acids. The ends were cut back, 2 bases at V and 3 bases at J, with 11 bases in the middle. Germline lookup yields CDR1 GTSNPN and CDR2 SVGIG (reference sequence).

The chain combines TRBV5-1 with TRBJ2-7; 9 bases match TRBD1. CDR1 SGHRS and CDR2 YFSETQ come from the germline V gene. The V gene end was trimmed by 3 bases and the J gene end by 3 bases; junction bases not matched to a gene: 4. The CDR3 contains 14 residues. CDR3: CASSSTGGRYEQYF. The CDR3 nucleotides read TGCGCCAGCAGCTCGACAGGGGGGCGCTACGAGCAGTACTTC.

To note about this clone: This probably arose from a read error, given a far larger clone one base away. The same CDR3 arises from other DNA sequences in this sample as well. The rearrangement uses TRBV2 and TRBJ2-1; no firm D call. The V gene's germline CDR1 is SNHLY and CDR2 FYNNEI. The CDR3 is 11 amino acids. CDR3 DNA sequence: TGTGCAAGCACCCCGACGGTTGAGCAGTTCTTC. This translates into CASTPTVEQFF.